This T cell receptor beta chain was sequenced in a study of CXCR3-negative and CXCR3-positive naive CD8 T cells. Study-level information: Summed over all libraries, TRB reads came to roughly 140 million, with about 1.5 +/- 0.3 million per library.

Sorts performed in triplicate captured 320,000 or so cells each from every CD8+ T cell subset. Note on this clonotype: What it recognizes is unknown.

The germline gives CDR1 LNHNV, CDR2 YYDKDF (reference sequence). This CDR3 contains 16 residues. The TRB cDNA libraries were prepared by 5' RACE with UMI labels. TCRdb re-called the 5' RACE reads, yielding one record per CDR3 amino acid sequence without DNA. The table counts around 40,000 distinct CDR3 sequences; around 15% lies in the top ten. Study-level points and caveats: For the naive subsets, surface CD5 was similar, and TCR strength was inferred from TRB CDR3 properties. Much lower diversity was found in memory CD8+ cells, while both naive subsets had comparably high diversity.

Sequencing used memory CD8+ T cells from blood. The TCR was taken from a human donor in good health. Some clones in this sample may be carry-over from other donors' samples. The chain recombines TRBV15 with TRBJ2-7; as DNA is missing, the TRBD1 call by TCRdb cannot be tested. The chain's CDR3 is CATSSDHGTGAYEQYF.